A selection of T cell receptor beta chains follows, all from one sample in a study of shared clonotypes between healthy human individuals. Here immunoSEQ multiplex PCR was the method, and the copy in TCRdb shows in-frame clones only, minus some. This table has more than 2 million clones, about 94% appearing once. The sample was naive CD4+ T cells sorted from blood. These receptors were obtained from a man younger than 30 in good health. CDR3s include the opening cysteine and the closing phenylalanine or tryptophan. D genes are given only for firm matches. Clone size appears in some rows only: once, few, many, or a class for an expanded clone.

>TRBV5-4|TRBJ2-3|NA|TRBD1
CASSNRGRDGDTQYF
TGTGCCAGCAGTAACAGGGGGCGCGACGGAGATACGCAGTATTTT
>TRBV25-1|TRBJ1-6|NA|TRBD1
CASSTGTGVNSPLHF
TGTGCCAGCAGCACCGGGACAGGGGTCAATTCACCCCTCCACTTT
>TRBV11-2|TRBJ2-1|NA|TRBD1
CASSPARTGVPEQFF
TGTGCCAGCAGCCCCGCCCGGACAGGGGTGCCTGAGCAGTTCTTC
>TRBV5-1|TRBJ1-3|NA|NA
CASSLEQGNTIYF
TGCGCCAGCAGCTTGGAGCAGGGAAACACCATATATTTT
>TRBV7-8|TRBJ2-1|few|TRBD2
CASKSGSSYNEQFF
TGTGCCAGCAAGAGCGGGAGCTCCTACAATGAGCAGTTCTTC
>TRBV25-1|TRBJ2-7|NA|TRBD1
CASRGTASYEQYF
TGTGCCAGCAGGGGGACAGCCTCCTACGAGCAGTACTTC
>TRBV9|TRBJ2-3|NA|NA
CASSVEGRGGTDTQYF
TGTGCCAGCAGCGTGGAGGGCAGGGGGGGCACAGATACGCAGTATTTT
>TRBV19|TRBJ1-3|NA|NA
CASSTGTLLNTIYF
TGTGCCAGTAGTACCGGGACCTTGTTAAACACCATATATTTT
>TRBV5-1|TRBJ2-1|NA|NA
CASSPTRERTVEQFF
TGCGCCAGCAGCCCAACTAGGGAAAGGACGGTTGAGCAGTTCTTC
>TRBV5-1|TRBJ2-2|NA|NA
CASSLAGEGRGELFF
TGCGCCAGCAGCTTGGCCGGAGAGGGCAGAGGGGAGCTGTTTTTT
>TRBV11-2|TRBJ2-1|NA|NA
CASRSRVGGVQDEQFF
TGTGCCAGCAGGTCTAGGGTTGGTGGGGTCCAGGATGAGCAGTTCTTC
>TRBV19|TRBJ2-1|NA|TRBD2
CASSLLTSDNEQFF
TGTGCCAGTAGTTTACTCACTAGCGACAATGAGCAGTTCTTC
>TRBV5-1|TRBJ2-5|NA|TRBD2
CASSLAGTSGLETQYF
TGCGCCAGCAGCCTGGCCGGGACTAGCGGGCTAGAGACCCAGTACTTC
>TRBV6-6|TRBJ2-2|NA|NA
CASSYSLSGELFF
TGTGCCAGCAGTTACTCGTTATCGGGGGAGCTGTTTTTT
>TRBV6-6|TRBJ1-1|NA|NA
CASSYLGGSLNTEAFF
TGTGCCAGCAGTTACTTGGGGGGCAGTTTGAACACTGAAGCTTTCTTT
>TRBV27|TRBJ1-5|NA|TRBD1
CASSPDPDRGSYSNQPQHF
TGTGCCAGCAGTCCCGACCCGGACAGGGGGTCTTATAGCAATCAGCCCCAGCATTTT
>TRBV6-1|TRBJ1-5|NA|TRBD1
CASRYGTGGNQPQHF
TGTGCCAGCAGGTACGGGACAGGGGGAAATCAGCCCCAGCATTTT
>TRBV30|TRBJ1-5|NA|NA
CAWSGGGIGNQPQHF
TGTGCCTGGAGTGGGGGGGGTATTGGCAATCAGCCCCAGCATTTT
>TRBV30|TRBJ2-1|NA|NA
CAWSRRAGGEQFF
TGTGCCTGGAGTCGCAGGGCTGGTGGCGAGCAGTTCTTC
>TRBV9|TRBJ2-7|NA|TRBD1
CASSVASGGEQYF
TGTGCCAGCAGCGTAGCATCAGGGGGCGAGCAGTACTTC
>TRBV5-1|TRBJ1-1|NA|TRBD1
CASSQGGYTEAFF
TGCGCCAGCAGCCAAGGGGGCTACACTGAAGCTTTCTTT
>TRBV15|TRBJ1-6|NA|NA
CATSRTLPGYNSPLHF
TGTGCCACCAGCAGAACACTTCCAGGGTATAATTCACCCCTCCACTTT
>TRBV18|TRBJ2-2|NA|TRBD2
CASSPPGLAGVPNTGELFF
TGTGCCAGCTCACCACCGGGACTAGCGGGGGTCCCGAACACCGGGGAGCTGTTTTTT
>TRBV10-3|TRBJ1-5|NA|NA
CAISGGNSPNQPQHF
TGTGCCATCAGTGGAGGGAACAGTCCCAATCAGCCCCAGCATTTT
>TRBV7-9|TRBJ2-7|NA|NA
CASSSQGNKQYF
TGTGCCAGCAGCTCACAGGGTAACAAGCAGTACTTC
>TRBV9|TRBJ2-5|NA|NA
CASSVAPPTGLNQETQYF
TGTGCCAGCAGCGTAGCTCCACCTACGGGACTGAATCAAGAGACCCAGTACTTC
>TRBV19|TRBJ2-3|NA|TRBD1
CASRDRGSDTQYF
TGTGCCAGCCGGGACAGGGGGTCTGATACGCAGTATTTT
>TRBV29-1|TRBJ1-4|NA|TRBD1
CSVPRWTGSTNEKLFF
TGCAGCGTGCCCAGATGGACAGGATCAACTAATGAAAAACTGTTTTTT
>TRBV29-1|TRBJ2-7|NA|NA
CSVAGRQGIIYEQYF
TGCAGCGTTGCGGGTCGGCAGGGAATAATCTACGAGCAGTACTTC
>TRBV30|TRBJ2-3|NA|TRBD2
CACTTLTSGGTDTQYF
TGTGCCTGCACCACTTTAACTAGCGGGGGGACAGATACGCAGTATTTT